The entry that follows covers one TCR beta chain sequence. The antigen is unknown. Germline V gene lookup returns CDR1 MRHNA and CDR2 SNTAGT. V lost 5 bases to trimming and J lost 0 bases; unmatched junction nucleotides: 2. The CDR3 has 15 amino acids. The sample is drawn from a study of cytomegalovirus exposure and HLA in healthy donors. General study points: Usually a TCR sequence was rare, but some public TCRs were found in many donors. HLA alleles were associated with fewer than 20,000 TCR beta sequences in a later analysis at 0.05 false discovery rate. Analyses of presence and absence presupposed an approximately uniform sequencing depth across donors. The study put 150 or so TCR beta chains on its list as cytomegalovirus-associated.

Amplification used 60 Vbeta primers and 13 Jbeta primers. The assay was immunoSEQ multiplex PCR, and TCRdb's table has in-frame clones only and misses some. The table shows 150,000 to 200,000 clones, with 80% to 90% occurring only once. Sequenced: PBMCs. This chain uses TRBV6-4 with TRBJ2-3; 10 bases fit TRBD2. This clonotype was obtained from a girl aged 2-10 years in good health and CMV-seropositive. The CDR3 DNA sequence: TGTGCCAGCAGTCCGGGACTAGCGAGCACAGATACGCAGTATTTT. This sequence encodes CASSPGLASTDTQYF.